Below, one T cell receptor (beta chain) is given with its context. This sample was included in a study of OX40 agonist ivuxolimab in advanced cancers. TCRdb keeps only in-frame clones here, not all; method: immunoSEQ multiplex PCR. The table lists roughly 34,000 clones, over 75% of them singletons. V shed 2 bases and J 7 bases; nucleotides not matched to a gene: 7. The germline gives CDR1 MRHNA, CDR2 SNTAGT. The length of the CDR3 is 16 residues. The origin of this receptor is an adult with an advanced solid tumor such as melanoma, head and neck, liver or kidney cancer. The sample here was CD4+ or CD8+ T cells sorted from blood, taken in a trial of the OX40 agonist ivuxolimab. This chain uses TRBV6-4 with TRBJ1-6; 8 nucleotides align to TRBD1. Here the CDR3 DNA reads TGTGCCAGCAGTGACCAGTCAGGGGGCGGAAATTCACCCCTCCACTTT. It encodes CASSDQSGGGNSPLHF.